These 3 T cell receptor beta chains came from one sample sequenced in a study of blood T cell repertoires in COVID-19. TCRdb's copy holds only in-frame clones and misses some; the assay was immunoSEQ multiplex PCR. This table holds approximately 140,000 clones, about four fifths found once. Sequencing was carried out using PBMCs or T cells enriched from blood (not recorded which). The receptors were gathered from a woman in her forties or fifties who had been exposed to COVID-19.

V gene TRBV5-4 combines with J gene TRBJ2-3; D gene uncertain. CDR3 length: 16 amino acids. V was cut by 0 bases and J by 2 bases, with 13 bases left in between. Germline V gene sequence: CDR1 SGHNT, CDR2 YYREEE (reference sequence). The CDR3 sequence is CASSLATKAVTDTQYF. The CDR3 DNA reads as TGTGCCAGCAGCTTGGCAACGAAAGCCGTCACAGATACGCAGTATTTT.

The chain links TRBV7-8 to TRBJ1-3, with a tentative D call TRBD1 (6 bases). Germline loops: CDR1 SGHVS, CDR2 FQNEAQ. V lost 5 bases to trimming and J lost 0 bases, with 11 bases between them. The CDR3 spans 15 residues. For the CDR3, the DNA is TGTGCCAGCAGCCGAGGACAGTCCTCTGGAAACACCATATATTTT. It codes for CASSRGQSSGNTIYF.

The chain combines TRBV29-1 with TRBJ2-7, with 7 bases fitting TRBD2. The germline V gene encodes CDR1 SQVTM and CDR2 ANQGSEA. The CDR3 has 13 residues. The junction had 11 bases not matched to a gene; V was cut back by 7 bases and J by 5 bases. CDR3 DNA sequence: TGCAGCGCAGTAGGCGGGGGATCCCACGAGCAGTACTTC. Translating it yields CSAVGGGSHEQYF.